This T cell receptor beta chain is drawn from a study of cytomegalovirus exposure and HLA in healthy donors. About the study: One earlier analysis, a look at 150 million to 200 million T cells, found some 100 million unique TCR beta sequences.

Of note for this clone: Its antigen is as yet unknown.

Primers for the PCR totalled 60 Vbeta and 13 Jbeta. TCRdb's copy holds only in-frame clones and misses some; the assay was immunoSEQ multiplex PCR. The table lists around 150,000 clones, 65% to 90% of them singletons. This CDR3 spans 15 amino acids. Germline-derived CDR1 and CDR2 are SGHAT and FQNNGV. Study results and caveats: Immune exposure was documented only through CMV serostatus. The authors considered a cluster of highly shared sequence variants likely to be a sequencing artifact. Researchers catalogued roughly 150 TCR beta chains as cytomegalovirus-associated.

The sample taken for sequencing was PBMCs. The J gene is TRBJ2-5, the V gene TRBV11-2; D is uncertain. The tail of the sequence fits TRBJ2-7 better, so the J call may be wrong. This receptor was identified in a man aged 45-65 years in good health and CMV-seropositive. This CDR3 is CASSLDRLSSYEQYF. The CDR3 DNA follows: TGTGCCAGCAGCTTAGACCGACTGAGCTCCTACGAGCAGTACTTC.